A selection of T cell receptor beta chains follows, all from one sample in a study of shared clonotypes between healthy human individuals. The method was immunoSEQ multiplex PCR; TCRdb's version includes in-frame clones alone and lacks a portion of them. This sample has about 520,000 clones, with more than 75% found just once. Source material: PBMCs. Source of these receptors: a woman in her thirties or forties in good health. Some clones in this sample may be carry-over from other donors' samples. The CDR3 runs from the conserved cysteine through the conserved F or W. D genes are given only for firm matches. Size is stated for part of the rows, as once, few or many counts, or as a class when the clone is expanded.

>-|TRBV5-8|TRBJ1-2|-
CASSLTGTYGYTF
TGTGCCAGCAGCTTGACCGGGACCTATGGCTACACCTTC
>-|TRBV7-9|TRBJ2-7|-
CASSPRFRTYEQYF
TGTGCCAGCAGCCCTCGTTTCAGAACCTACGAGCAGTACTTC
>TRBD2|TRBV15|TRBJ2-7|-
CATRASGSSYEQYF
TGTGCCACTAGAGCTAGCGGCAGCTCCTACGAGCAGTACTTC
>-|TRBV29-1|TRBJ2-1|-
CSVEEGPMTWGQFF
TGCAGCGTTGAAGAGGGACCGATGACGTGGGGGCAGTTCTTC
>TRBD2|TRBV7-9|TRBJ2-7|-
CASSPGLGIGQYF
TGTGCCAGCAGCCCGGGACTAGGAATCGGGCAGTACTTC
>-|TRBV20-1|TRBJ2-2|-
CSARWTGELFF
TGCAGTGCTAGGTGGACCGGGGAGCTGTTTTTT
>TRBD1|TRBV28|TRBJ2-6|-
CASSFDRAGANVLTF
TGTGCCAGCAGTTTTGACAGGGCTGGGGCCAACGTCCTGACTTTC
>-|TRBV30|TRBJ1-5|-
CAWTKHEGNQPQHF
TGTGCCTGGACCAAACACGAAGGCAATCAGCCCCAGCATTTT
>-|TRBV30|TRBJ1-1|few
CAWSRRQGRLMNTEAFF
TGTGCCTGGAGTCGGCGGCAGGGGCGACTAATGAACACTGAAGCTTTCTTT
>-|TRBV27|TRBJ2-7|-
CASSPGVSYEQYF
TGTGCCAGCAGTCCCGGGGTCTCCTACGAGCAGTACTTC
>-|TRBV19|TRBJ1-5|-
CASSVSPLGVNQPQHF
TGTGCCAGTAGTGTGAGCCCGCTGGGGGTCAATCAGCCCCAGCATTTT
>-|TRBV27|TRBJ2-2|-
CASSLRGARPMNTGELFF
TGTGCCAGCAGTTTGAGGGGGGCGCGGCCCATGAACACCGGGGAGCTGTTTTTT
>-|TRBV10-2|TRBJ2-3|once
CASSDQADTQYF
TGCGCCAGCAGTGACCAAGCAGATACGCAGTATTTT
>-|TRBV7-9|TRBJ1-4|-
CASSTGQLNEKLFF
TGTGCCAGCAGCACGGGACAACTTAATGAAAAACTGTTTTTT
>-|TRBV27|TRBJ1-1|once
CASRGPVTEAFF
TGTGCCAGCAGAGGGCCCGTCACTGAAGCTTTCTTT
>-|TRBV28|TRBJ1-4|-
CASSRQVATNEKLFF
TGTGCCAGCAGCCGACAGGTCGCAACTAATGAAAAACTGTTTTTT
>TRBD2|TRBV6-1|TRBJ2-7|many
CASSPRLAVYYEQYF
TGTGCCAGCAGTCCCCGGCTAGCGGTATACTACGAGCAGTACTTC
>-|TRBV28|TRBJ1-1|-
CASSGRRMNTEAFF
TGTGCCAGCAGTGGTAGGAGAATGAACACTGAAGCTTTCTTT